This record concerns one TCR beta chain sequence. Its antigen is still unknown. The table came from immunoSEQ multiplex PCR; TCRdb's copy has only in-frame clones and leaves some out. This table has more than 75,000 clones, approximately 90% appearing once. The sample comes from a study of T cell responses to AZD1222 COVID-19 vaccine. The CDR3 sequence is 14 residues long. V was clipped by 3 bases and J by 7 bases, with 16 bases between them. In germline, CDR1 is DFQATT, CDR2 SNEGSKA (reference sequence). General study findings and limits: Donors skewed white British and female; clonal diversity was possibly underestimated. Epitopes outside B.1.351 and B.1.1.7 mutated regions reportedly drew nearly half of spike TCRs. AZD1222 recipients seropositive at baseline numbered only 5 or 6.

The sequencing here drew on peripheral blood, taken 28 days after the second AZD1222 dose. V and J are TRBV20-1 and TRBJ1-5, with D unclear. The source of this sequence is an adult who received the AZD1222 COVID-19 vaccine. As DNA, the CDR3 is TGCAGTGCTAGTTCACGGCAGTCTAGCCAGCCCCAGCATTTT. Its protein product is CSASSRQSSQPQHF.